The 5 T cell receptor beta chains below all came from one sample that was sequenced in a study of cytomegalovirus exposure and HLA in healthy donors. Primers: 60 Vbeta forward and 13 Jbeta reverse. This table comes from immunoSEQ multiplex PCR, and its TCRdb copy is limited to in-frame clones, with some not included. This table has 90,000 to 120,000 clones, about 79% appearing once. Specimen: PBMCs. These receptors all stem from a man aged 45-65 years in good health and CMV-seropositive.

The genes are TRBV5-1 and TRBJ1-1; 7 positions agree with TRBD1. The CDR3 runs 15 residues. V shed 2 bases, J shed 3 bases, and the junction held 7 bases outside the gene matches. Germline V CDR1 and CDR2: SGHRS, YFSETQ. The CDR3 coding sequence is TGCGCCAGCAGCTTACAGGGGTCGACAGACACTGAAGCTTTCTTT. The encoded protein is CASSLQGSTDTEAFF. Using reference TRBV5-1 and TRBJ1-1 for the parts outside the CDR3, the full variable domain is KAGVTQTPRYLIKTRGQQVTLSCSPISGHRSVSWYQQTPGQGLQFLFEYFSETQRNKGNFPGRFSGRQFSNSRSEMNVSTLELGDSALYLCASSLQGSTDTEAFFGQGTRLTVV.

This clone was observed a few times. The V gene is TRBV10-3, the J gene TRBJ2-7; D is perhaps TRBD2 (7 bases). From germline, CDR1 is ENHRY and CDR2 SYGVKD. The CDR3 is 15 amino acids. Trimming cost V 6 bases and J 1 base, with 16 bases left between them. The CDR3 protein is CAISRGAIASYEQYF. The CDR3 bases are TGTGCCATCAGCCGGGGGGCTATAGCATCCTACGAGCAGTACTTC.

This sequence joins TRBV5-6 and TRBJ2-7, with 10 bases lining up with TRBD1. The length of the CDR3 is 14 residues. The V gene's germline CDR1 is SGHDT and CDR2 YYEEEE. After removal of 4 bases from V and 5 bases from J, the junction contained 6 bases not matched to a gene. This chain's CDR3 is CASSPATGGDEQYF. In DNA, the CDR3 is TGTGCCAGCAGCCCGGCGACAGGGGGCGACGAGCAGTACTTC.

This rearrangement joins TRBV6-1 to TRBJ2-3; 7 nucleotides match TRBD2. J was trimmed by 4 bases and V by 8 bases; bases with no gene match: 6. This CDR3 is 13 amino acids long. Per the germline V gene, CDR1 is MNHNS and CDR2 is SASEGT. The DNA for the CDR3 is TGTGCCAGCGAGGGACTATCATCAGATACGCAGTATTTT. Residues: CASEGLSSDTQYF.

The CDR3 loop reads CSVDAGFYGYTF. For the CDR3, the DNA is TGCAGCGTTGATGCGGGGTTCTATGGCTACACCTTC. The chain links TRBV29-1 to TRBJ1-2; D is uncertain. This CDR3 has 12 amino acids. V shed 3 bases and J shed 4 bases, with 9 bases lying between them. Germline V gives CDR1 SQVTM, CDR2 ANQGSEA.